Sequencing of this TCR beta chain was carried out in a study of control samples from healthy donors and cancer patients (dated by TCRdb to 2020 to 2022). From cysteine to phenylalanine, the CDR3 is 15 amino acids long. The CDR3 DNA has 45 bases and is translated from base 1. V drops 2 bases and J drops 2 bases, leaving 12 bases in between. Per the germline V gene, KGHSH is the CDR1 and LQKENI is the CDR2. This clone was counted once. The antigen this receptor binds is unknown. No base qualities exist here, and no much larger clone lies one base off it. Receptor libraries were prepared by the immunoSEQ multiplex PCR assay. In TCRdb, the immuneACCESS table is reduced to in-frame sequences with V and J assigned. These tables do not hold every clone; where another copy was compared, an unresolved V gene accounts for under half, and the others remain unexplained. The sample profile shows nearly 40,000 clones; approximately 90% of them were found once. Clones ranked in the top ten supply around 3.6% of the sample.

The sample taken for sequencing was blood. The sequence derives from a woman between 50 and 59 years old in good health. The sequence joins TRBV18 to TRBJ1-2; the D gene is perhaps TRBD1, on 6 matching bases. The nucleotides are TGTGCCAGCTCACCAGGGGGCAGCTTAAACTATGGCTACACCTTC. Translation gives CASSPGGSLNYGYTF.